The rows below give T cell receptor beta chains drawn from one sample of a study of T-cell reconstitution after alpha-beta-depleted transplantation in children. MiXCR, applied by TCRdb to the PCR reads, yields one record per CDR3 protein. The sample carries fewer than 250,000 distinct CDR3 sequences, about a sixth recorded once. Sample: PBMCs, mostly from graft donor cells, taken 360 days after TCRalphabeta/CD19-depleted stem cell transplant. These receptors all stem from a male patient aged 2-10 years who had a stem cell transplant for acute lymphoblastic leukemia, so the T cells may come from the graft donor. Both conserved end residues are part of each CDR3. A D gene is named only where the DNA matches it firmly. The listing skips clone size in some rows; elsewhere it reads once, few, many or a size class.

j_gene: TRBJ2-3; abundance: few; v_gene: TRBV6-5; d_gene: -; CDR3aa: CASSYGGADTQYF; CDR3nt: TGTGCCAGCAGTTACGGGGGAGCGGATACGCAGTATTTT
j_gene: TRBJ2-2; abundance: few; v_gene: TRBV6-2/TRBV6-3; d_gene: -; CDR3aa: CASRDPALGELFF; CDR3nt: TGTGCCAGCAGGGACCCCGCCTTAGGGGAGCTGTTTTTT
j_gene: TRBJ2-1; abundance: many; v_gene: TRBV4-2; d_gene: TRBD2; CDR3aa: CASSQGPGGNEQFF; CDR3nt: TGTGCCAGCAGCCAAGGCCCGGGAGGCAATGAGCAGTTCTTC
j_gene: TRBJ2-2; abundance: many; v_gene: TRBV29-1; d_gene: -; CDR3aa: CSVDYKNTGELFF; CDR3nt: TGCAGCGTGGATTACAAGAACACCGGGGAGCTGTTTTTT
j_gene: TRBJ1-1; abundance: -; v_gene: TRBV11-2; d_gene: -; CDR3aa: CASSLLTAHPESVF; CDR3nt: TGTGCCAGCAGCTTACTGACAGCCCACCCGGAGTCCGTCTTT
j_gene: TRBJ2-7; abundance: -; v_gene: TRBV28; d_gene: -; CDR3aa: CASSSGWEQYF; CDR3nt: TGTGCCAGCAGTTCAGGGTGGGAGCAGTACTTC
j_gene: TRBJ1-6; abundance: many; v_gene: TRBV3-1; d_gene: -; CDR3aa: CASSLLGEILSPLHF; CDR3nt: TGTGCCAGCAGCCTCCTAGGGGAGATTCTTTCACCCCTCCACTTT
j_gene: TRBJ1-1; abundance: -; v_gene: TRBV19; d_gene: TRBD1; CDR3aa: CASSRQGGARNTEAFF; CDR3nt: TGTGCCAGTAGTCGCCAAGGGGGCGCAAGGAACACTGAAGCTTTCTTT
j_gene: TRBJ2-1; abundance: few; v_gene: TRBV28; d_gene: TRBD1; CDR3aa: CASSLPAGTASSFF; CDR3nt: TGTGCCAGCAGTCTACCAGCCGGGACAGCCAGTAGTTTCTTC
j_gene: TRBJ2-3; abundance: -; v_gene: TRBV6-1; d_gene: -; CDR3aa: CASSQYPERDTQYF; CDR3nt: TGTGCCAGCAGTCAATATCCAGAACGTGATACGCAGTATTTT
j_gene: TRBJ2-5; abundance: -; v_gene: TRBV4-3; d_gene: -; CDR3aa: CASSQSKGSPAYF; CDR3nt: TGCGCCAGCAGCCAATCGAAGGGGTCCCCCGCGTACTTC
j_gene: TRBJ1-1; abundance: -; v_gene: TRBV11-2; d_gene: TRBD1; CDR3aa: CASSPDRGGTEAFF; CDR3nt: TGTGCCAGCAGCCCGGACAGGGGGGGAACTGAAGCTTTCTTT
j_gene: TRBJ2-1; abundance: -; v_gene: TRBV3-1; d_gene: -; CDR3aa: CASSLTQTLDGPGAFF; CDR3nt: TGTGCCAGCAGCCTAACCCAAACCTTAGACGGCCCAGGCGCGTTCTTC
j_gene: TRBJ1-1; abundance: -; v_gene: TRBV3-1; d_gene: -; CDR3aa: CASSQAEGSEAFF; CDR3nt: TGTGCCAGCAGCCAAGCCGAAGGTTCTGAAGCTTTCTTT
j_gene: TRBJ2-7; abundance: -; v_gene: TRBV5-6; d_gene: -; CDR3aa: CASSFLGGIFGF; CDR3nt: TGTGCCAGCAGCTTTCTTGGGGGAATATTTGGTTTC
j_gene: TRBJ2-7; abundance: -; v_gene: TRBV20-1; d_gene: TRBD1; CDR3aa: CSAIGTGLSYEQYF; CDR3nt: TGCAGTGCTATAGGGACAGGCCTCTCCTACGAGCAGTACTTC
j_gene: TRBJ2-6; abundance: few; v_gene: TRBV6-1; d_gene: -; CDR3aa: CASTTQGRVGANVLTF; CDR3nt: TGTGCCAGCACCACCCAGGGCAGGGTTGGGGCCAACGTCCTGACTTTC
j_gene: TRBJ2-1; abundance: few; v_gene: TRBV6-1; d_gene: TRBD2; CDR3aa: CASSRARLAGSYNEQFF; CDR3nt: TGTGCCAGCAGTCGGGCTCGGTTAGCGGGATCCTACAATGAGCAGTTCTTC
j_gene: TRBJ2-3; abundance: few; v_gene: TRBV29-1; d_gene: TRBD1; CDR3aa: CSVEGQGRTDTQYF; CDR3nt: TGCAGCGTTGAAGGACAGGGTCGCACAGATACGCAGTATTTT
j_gene: TRBJ2-7; abundance: -; v_gene: TRBV12-3/TRBV12-4; d_gene: TRBD1; CDR3aa: CASSIGQGATYEQYF; CDR3nt: TGTGCCAGCAGTATCGGACAGGGCGCTACCTACGAGCAGTACTTC
j_gene: TRBJ2-5; abundance: -; v_gene: TRBV30; d_gene: TRBD2; CDR3aa: CAWSGGTSGGETQYF; CDR3nt: TGTGCCTGGAGTGGCGGGACTAGCGGCGGTGAGACCCAGTACTTC
j_gene: TRBJ2-3; abundance: few; v_gene: TRBV5-1; d_gene: -; CDR3aa: CASSLGGLLDTQYF; CDR3nt: TGCGCCAGCAGCTTGGGTGGATTACTAGATACGCAGTATTTT
j_gene: TRBJ2-7; abundance: -; v_gene: TRBV4-2; d_gene: -; CDR3aa: CASSQDRGMEGRAYEQYF; CDR3nt: TGTGCCAGCAGCCAAGATCGGGGTATGGAGGGGCGCGCCTACGAGCAGTACTTC
j_gene: TRBJ1-4; abundance: few; v_gene: TRBV4-3; d_gene: -; CDR3aa: CASSQVTYEKLFF; CDR3nt: TGCGCCAGCAGCCAAGTGACTTATGAAAAACTGTTTTTT
j_gene: TRBJ2-7; abundance: -; v_gene: TRBV20-1; d_gene: TRBD2; CDR3aa: CSAAGGGPDEQYF; CDR3nt: TGCAGTGCCGCCGGGGGGGGACCCGACGAGCAGTACTTC
j_gene: TRBJ2-2; abundance: few; v_gene: TRBV29-1; d_gene: -; CDR3aa: CSVVRLAPGELFF; CDR3nt: TGCAGCGTTGTGCGACTCGCGCCCGGGGAGCTGTTTTTT
j_gene: TRBJ2-2; abundance: -; v_gene: TRBV12-3/TRBV12-4; d_gene: -; CDR3aa: CASSLFARDTGELFF; CDR3nt: TGTGCCAGCAGTTTATTCGCCCGGGACACCGGGGAGCTGTTTTTT
j_gene: TRBJ2-1; abundance: -; v_gene: TRBV30; d_gene: -; CDR3aa: CASRRGHLEQFF; CDR3nt: TGTGCCTCACGGCGGGGCCACCTCGAGCAGTTCTTC
j_gene: TRBJ1-5; abundance: -; v_gene: TRBV12-3/TRBV12-4; d_gene: TRBD1; CDR3aa: CASSFGQGQPQHF; CDR3nt: TGTGCCAGCAGTTTTGGACAGGGTCAGCCCCAGCATTTT
j_gene: TRBJ2-3; abundance: few; v_gene: TRBV5-1; d_gene: -; CDR3aa: CAGSSGGRGDTQYF; CDR3nt: TGCGCCGGATCATCGGGGGGCCGGGGAGATACGCAGTATTTT
j_gene: TRBJ2-7; abundance: few; v_gene: TRBV12-3/TRBV12-4; d_gene: -; CDR3aa: CASSLLPFYEQYF; CDR3nt: TGTGCCAGCAGTTTACTACCATTCTACGAGCAGTACTTC
j_gene: TRBJ2-1; abundance: -; v_gene: TRBV20-1; d_gene: -; CDR3aa: CSAMTGSSYNEQFF; CDR3nt: TGCAGTGCTATGACGGGGAGCTCCTACAATGAGCAGTTCTTC
j_gene: TRBJ2-2; abundance: -; v_gene: TRBV7-6; d_gene: TRBD1; CDR3aa: CASSLESTGANTGELFF; CDR3nt: TGTGCCAGCAGCTTAGAATCCACAGGGGCGAACACCGGGGAGCTGTTTTTT
j_gene: TRBJ2-5; abundance: few; v_gene: TRBV15; d_gene: -; CDR3aa: CATSREGLARIKTQYF; CDR3nt: TGTGCCACCAGCAGAGAGGGGCTAGCGCGGATAAAGACCCAGTACTTC
j_gene: TRBJ1-1; abundance: few; v_gene: TRBV6-2/TRBV6-3; d_gene: -; CDR3aa: CASSYSSGPWNTEAFF; CDR3nt: TGTGCCAGCAGTTACTCGAGCGGACCCTGGAACACTGAAGCTTTCTTT
j_gene: TRBJ2-7; abundance: -; v_gene: TRBV27; d_gene: TRBD2; CDR3aa: CASSLSETSGGYEQYF; CDR3nt: TGTGCCAGCAGTTTATCGGAGACTAGCGGGGGCTACGAGCAGTACTTC
j_gene: TRBJ1-4; abundance: -; v_gene: TRBV5-6; d_gene: -; CDR3aa: CASSLVTNKKLFF; CDR3nt: TGTGCCAGCAGCTTGGTCACTAATAAAAAACTGTTTTTT
j_gene: TRBJ2-1; abundance: few; v_gene: TRBV20-1; d_gene: TRBD2; CDR3aa: CSAPPGLAGVYEQFF; CDR3nt: TGCAGTGCTCCCCCGGGACTAGCGGGAGTCTATGAGCAGTTCTTC
j_gene: TRBJ2-1; abundance: few; v_gene: TRBV5-6; d_gene: -; CDR3aa: CASSPPRRAYNEQFF; CDR3nt: TGTGCCAGCAGCCCGCCGAGGCGGGCGTACAATGAGCAGTTCTTC
j_gene: TRBJ1-4; abundance: -; v_gene: TRBV10-2; d_gene: -; CDR3aa: CASMGRPEGLFF; CDR3nt: TGCGCCAGCATGGGAAGGCCTGAGGGGCTGTTTTTT
j_gene: TRBJ2-7; abundance: -; v_gene: TRBV6-2/TRBV6-3; d_gene: -; CDR3aa: CASSYSFRRSYEQYF; CDR3nt: TGTGCCAGCAGTTACTCGTTTCGGAGAAGCTACGAGCAGTACTTC
j_gene: TRBJ2-2; abundance: many; v_gene: TRBV29-1; d_gene: -; CDR3aa: CSVELGSRPTGELFF; CDR3nt: TGCAGCGTTGAGTTAGGCTCGAGGCCCACCGGGGAGCTGTTTTTT